This TCR beta chain appears in the sequencing data of a study of identical twins. This clonotype was seen at least ten times. Germline CDR1 is SGDLS and CDR2 is YYNGEE. There are 15 residues in the CDR3. V lost 0 bases and J lost 6, with 13 bases in between. TCRdb passed the 5' RACE reads through MiXCR, listing each CDR3 protein once. Of a few hundred thousand distinct CDR3 sequences in the sample, 13% to 15% were seen once. This sample was shared with a second study, whose subject was yellow fever vaccine responses in identical twins.

The chain employs TRBV9 and TRBJ2-4; no firm D call. Source material: CD4+ T cells sorted from blood. The TCR was taken from a woman aged 18-29 years in good health. The CDR3 reads CASSVGGAGTNIQYF. CDR3 DNA: TGTGCCAGCAGCGTAGGAGGTGCCGGAACAAACATTCAGTACTTC.